This passage covers 11 T cell receptor beta chains from one sample sequenced in a study of PD-L1 blockade in urothelial cancer. Time point of the sample: pretreatment peripheral blood. Sequencing was performed with immunoSEQ multiplex PCR; in TCRdb, only in-frame clones are kept and a portion is missing. The table lists roughly 95,000 clones, more than 75% of them singletons, with 1.5% to 2% in the top ten. This specimen consisted of PBMCs, obtained around atezolizumab (anti-PD-L1) treatment. Receptors originate from a man aged 55 to 70 with urothelial cancer.

This chain connects TRBV6-1 to TRBJ1-2; D perhaps matches TRBD1 (5 bases). The ends were cut back, 5 bases at V and 1 base at J, with 8 bases in the middle. The CDR3 extends over 13 amino acids. Germline CDR1 is MNHNS and CDR2 is SASEGT. The CDR3 sequence is CASSLDSNYGYTF. The CDR3 DNA reads TGTGCCAGCAGTCTCGACAGTAACTATGGCTACACCTTC.

V gene TRBV5-6 combines with J gene TRBJ2-6; 9 positions match TRBD1. V lost 3 bases to trimming and J lost 1 base; unmatched junction nucleotides: 8. CDR3 length: 18 amino acids. Germline assignment: CDR1 SGHDT and CDR2 YYEEEE. This chain's CDR3 is CASSWAGTGFSGANVLTF. The CDR3 DNA sequence: TGTGCCAGCAGCTGGGCCGGGACAGGGTTTTCTGGGGCCAACGTCCTGACTTTC.

The CDR3 reads CATWRVGSYNEQFF. For the CDR3, the DNA is TGTGCCACCTGGAGGGTCGGGTCCTACAATGAGCAGTTCTTC. The chain carries TRBV6-6 and TRBJ2-1; D is perhaps TRBD2 (6 bases). V was cut by 10 bases and J by 1 base, with 14 bases left in between. The CDR3 spans 14 residues. Germline CDR1 and CDR2: MNHNY and SVGAGI (reference sequence).

This clone was found once. The chain combines TRBV10-2 with TRBJ2-2, with 9 bases that match TRBD2. The germline gives CDR1 WSHSY, CDR2 SAAADI. The junction had 5 bases not matched to a gene; V was cut back by 7 bases and J by 8 bases. CDR3 length equals 13 residues. The CDR3 DNA reads TGCGCCAGCATAAGGCTAGCGGGAGGGGAGCTGTTTTTT. Its protein product is CASIRLAGGELFF.

The rearrangement uses TRBV30 and TRBJ2-7; 16 nucleotides line up with TRBD2. This CDR3 is 15 amino acids long. The V gene's germline CDR1 is GTSNPN and CDR2 SVGIG (reference sequence). The trim removed 2 bases at V and 7 bases at J, leaving 5 bases unmatched. The CDR3 DNA reads TGTGCCTGGAGTCTGGGGACTAGCGGGAGGGGGGAGCAGTACTTC. It codes for CAWSLGTSGRGEQYF.

The chain carries TRBV5-1 and TRBJ2-3; D remains ambiguous. V was pared by 4 bases and J by 5 bases, with 11 bases between. The CDR3 has 13 amino acids. Germline values: CDR1 SGHRS, CDR2 YFSETQ. CDR3 sequence reads: CASSPRVGDTQYF. The CDR3 coding sequence is TGCGCCAGCAGCCCTAGAGTGGGAGATACGCAGTATTTT. Full variable domain (missing parts from reference TRBV5-1 and TRBJ2-3): KAGVTQTPRYLIKTRGQQVTLSCSPISGHRSVSWYQQTPGQGLQFLFEYFSETQRNKGNFPGRFSGRQFSNSRSEMNVSTLELGDSALYLCASSPRVGDTQYFGPGTRLTVL.

This clone was seen just once. V usage is TRBV13 and J usage is TRBJ1-2, with D uncertain. This CDR3 has 15 residues. In germline, CDR1 is PRHDT, CDR2 FYEKMQ (reference sequence). The ends were cut back, 0 bases at V and 3 bases at J, with 11 bases in the middle. CDR3 bases: TGTGCCAGCAGCTTAGGGGGCAGACCTCACTATGGCTACACCTTC. Amino acid sequence: CASSLGGRPHYGYTF.

The chain combines TRBV5-4 with TRBJ1-1; 7 bases are a match to TRBD1. CDR3 length: 14 residues. Germline lookup yields CDR1 SGHNT and CDR2 YYREEE (reference sequence). The V segment lost 4 bases and the J segment 0 bases; nucleotides outside the gene matches: 3. The CDR3 loop is CASSAGTVNTEAFF. CDR3 bases: TGTGCCAGCAGCGCCGGGACAGTGAACACTGAAGCTTTCTTT.

The genes are TRBV23-1 and TRBJ1-5; TRBD1 matches at 8 bases. TRBV23-1 is assigned to the ORF class and has an uncertain function. This CDR3 is 16 amino acids long. V lost 0 bases, J lost 7 bases, and 8 bases stayed unmatched. The CDR3 here is CASSQSGRGHRQPQHF. Written as DNA, the CDR3 is TGCGCCAGCAGTCAATCGGGCAGGGGGCATCGGCAGCCCCAGCATTTT.

As DNA, the CDR3 is TGTGCCAGCAGCCCGGGACAGGGGGCCCACGGAGAGTTCTTC. This gives the protein CASSPGQGAHGEFF. The chain employs TRBV2 and TRBJ2-1; TRBD1 agrees at 12 bases. The germline CDR1 and CDR2 sequences are SNHLY and FYNNEI. CDR3 length: 14 residues. V dropped 6 bases and J dropped 14; count of bases not matched to a gene: 11.

The chain couples TRBV5-1 to TRBJ1-5, with 8 bases aligning to TRBD1. The CDR3 consists of 15 residues. The germline V gene encodes CDR1 SGHRS and CDR2 YFSETQ. Trimming at V came to 4 bases and at J to 2 bases, leaving 5 bases not matched to a gene. Here the CDR3 DNA reads TGCGCCAGCAGCAAACAGGGGGAGCGCAATCAGCCCCAGCATTTT. Its protein is CASSKQGERNQPQHF.